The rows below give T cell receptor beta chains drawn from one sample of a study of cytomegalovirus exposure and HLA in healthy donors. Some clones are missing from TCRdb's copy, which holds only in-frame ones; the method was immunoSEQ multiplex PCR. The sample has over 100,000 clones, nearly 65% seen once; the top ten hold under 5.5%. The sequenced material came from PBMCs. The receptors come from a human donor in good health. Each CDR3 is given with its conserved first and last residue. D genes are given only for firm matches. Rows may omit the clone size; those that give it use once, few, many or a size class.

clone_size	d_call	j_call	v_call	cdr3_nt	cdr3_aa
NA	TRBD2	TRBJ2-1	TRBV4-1	TGCGCCAGCAGCCAAGGAAACTCCGGGACTAGCGGGAGGTATGAGCAGTTCTTC	CASSQGNSGTSGRYEQFF
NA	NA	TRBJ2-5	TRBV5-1	TGCGCCAGCAGCTTGGACACCCACACCCAAGAGACCCAGTACTTC	CASSLDTHTQETQYF
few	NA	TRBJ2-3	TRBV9	TGTGCCAGCAGCGCCGGAGGGGCTAGCACAGATACGCAGTATTTT	CASSAGGASTDTQYF
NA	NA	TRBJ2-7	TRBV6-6	TGTGCCAGCAGGTACTCCACAGGGAACTACGAGCAGTACTTC	CASRYSTGNYEQYF
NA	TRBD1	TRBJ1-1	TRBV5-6	TGTGCCAGCAGCTTGTTTTCAGGGGGCGGGGGAGCTTTCTTT	CASSLFSGGGGAFF
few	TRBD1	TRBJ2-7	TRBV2	TGTGCCAGCAGTGAACGGACAGGGGGCTACGAGCAGTACTTC	CASSERTGGYEQYF
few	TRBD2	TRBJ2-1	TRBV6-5	TGTGCCAGCAGTTACGGTAGCGGGAACGTGAATGAGCAGTTCTTC	CASSYGSGNVNEQFF
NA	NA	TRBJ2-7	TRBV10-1	TGCGCCAGCAGGGCCCCCGACAGCTACGAGCAGTACTTC	CASRAPDSYEQYF
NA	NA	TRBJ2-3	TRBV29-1	TGCAGCGCTTGGGGCGACCCCACCACAGATACGCAGTATTTT	CSAWGDPTTDTQYF
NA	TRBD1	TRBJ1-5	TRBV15	TGTGCCACCAGCTGGGACAGGGGAAATCAGCCCCAGCATTTT	CATSWDRGNQPQHF
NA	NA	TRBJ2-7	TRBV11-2	TGTGCCAGCAGCCCCCCGGGCAGGGACGAGCAGTACTTC	CASSPPGRDEQYF
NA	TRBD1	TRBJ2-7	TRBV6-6	TGTGCCAGCAGTTACTCAGACAGGGGGTCATACGAGCAGTACTTC	CASSYSDRGSYEQYF
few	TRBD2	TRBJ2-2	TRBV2	TGTGCCAGCAGTGGGACAGGACTAGCGAAGACCGGGGAGCTGTTTTTT	CASSGTGLAKTGELFF
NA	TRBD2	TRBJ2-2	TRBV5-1	TGCGCCAGCAGCTTCGGGAGGGGGACTAGCGGAAACACCGGGGAGCTGTTTTTT	CASSFGRGTSGNTGELFF
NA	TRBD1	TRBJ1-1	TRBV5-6	TGTGCCAGCAGCGGGACAGGCGCGGGCCCCATGAACACTGAAGCTTTCTTT	CASSGTGAGPMNTEAFF
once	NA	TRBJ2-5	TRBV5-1	TGCGCCAGCAGTATCTCCCCCGAGACCCAGTACTTC	CASSISPETQYF
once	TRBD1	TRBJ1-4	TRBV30	TGTGCCTGGAACCTGGGACAGGGGACTGAAAAACTGTTTTTT	CAWNLGQGTEKLFF
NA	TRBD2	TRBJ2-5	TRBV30	TGTGCCTGGGGCCTAGCGGGAGAAGTAGGTGAAGAGACCCAGTACTTC	CAWGLAGEVGEETQYF
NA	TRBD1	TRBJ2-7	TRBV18	TGTGCCAGCTCACCACGCGACAGGGCCTACGAGCAGTACTTC	CASSPRDRAYEQYF
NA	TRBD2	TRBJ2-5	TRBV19	TGTGCCAGTAGTTTTGGGCTAGCGGGGGCCCAAGAGACCCAGTACTTC	CASSFGLAGAQETQYF
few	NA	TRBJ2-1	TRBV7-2	TGTGCCAGCAGCCCAAGGAGGGATCAGGTGGGCAATGAGCAGTTCTTC	CASSPRRDQVGNEQFF
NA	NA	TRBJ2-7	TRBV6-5	TGTGCCAGCAGTTACCTCCCTGACAGAGTATACGAGCAGTACTTC	CASSYLPDRVYEQYF
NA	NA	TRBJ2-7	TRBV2	TGTGCCAGCAGTGGAGGGATCTTCGGATCCTACGAGCAGTACTTC	CASSGGIFGSYEQYF
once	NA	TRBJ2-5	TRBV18	TGTGCCAGCTCACGCATAGGAAGGGGGACCCAGTACTTC	CASSRIGRGTQYF
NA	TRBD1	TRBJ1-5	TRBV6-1	TGTGCCAGCAGCGCTGACAGGGGGCTTGGGCCCCAGCATTTT	CASSADRGLGPQHF
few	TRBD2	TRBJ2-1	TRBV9	TGTGCCAGCAGCGTAGATAGCGGGAGCTACAATGAGCAGTTCTTC	CASSVDSGSYNEQFF
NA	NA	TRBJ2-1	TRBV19	TGTGCCAGTAGTACCCGATACGGGGGTGAGCAGTTCTTC	CASSTRYGGEQFF
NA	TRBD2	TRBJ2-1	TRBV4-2	TGTGCCAGCAGCCAAGTCAGCGGGATCAAGCCCAATGAGCAGTTCTTC	CASSQVSGIKPNEQFF
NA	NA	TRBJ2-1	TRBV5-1	TGCGCCAGCAGCTGGAGCAACAATGAGCAGTTCTTC	CASSWSNNEQFF
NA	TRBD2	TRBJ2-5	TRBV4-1	TGCGCCAGCAGCCACAGGACTAGCGGGAGAGAGGCCCAGTACTTC	CASSHRTSGREAQYF
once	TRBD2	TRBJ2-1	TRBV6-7	TGTGCCAGCAGTTACTCGAGGCTAGCGGGGAACTACAATGAGCAGTTCTTC	CASSYSRLAGNYNEQFF
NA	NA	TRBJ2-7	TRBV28	TGTGCCAGCAGTTTTTTGGGGGGCTCCTACGAGCAGTACTTC	CASSFLGGSYEQYF
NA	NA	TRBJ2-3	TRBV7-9	TGTGCCAGCAGCTTTACCACGGGGGGCACAGATACGCAGTATTTT	CASSFTTGGTDTQYF
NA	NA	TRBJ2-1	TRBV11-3	TGTGCCAGCAGCGTGGACAGCCTTTACAATGAGCAGTTCTTC	CASSVDSLYNEQFF
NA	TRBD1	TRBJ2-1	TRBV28	TGTGCCACCAGACCAGGGGGTCATGAGCAGTTCTTC	CATRPGGHEQFF
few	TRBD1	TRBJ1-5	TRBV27	TGTGCCAGCAGACAAATGGGACAGGGAATTAATCAGCCCCAGCATTTT	CASRQMGQGINQPQHF
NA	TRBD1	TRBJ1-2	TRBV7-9	TGTTCCAGCTCGCGGGGACAGGAGGGCTACACCTTC	CSSSRGQEGYTF
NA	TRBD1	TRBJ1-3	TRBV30	TGTGCCTGGAGTCAGTCAGGGGGCTCTGGAAACACCATATATTTT	CAWSQSGGSGNTIYF
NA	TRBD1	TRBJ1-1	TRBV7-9	TGTGCCAGCACCCGGACAGGGGACACTGAAGCTTTCTTT	CASTRTGDTEAFF
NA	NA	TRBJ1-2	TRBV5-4	TGTGCCAGCAGCCTCGACTCCTATGGCTACACCTTC	CASSLDSYGYTF
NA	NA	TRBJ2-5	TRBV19	TGTGCCAGTAGTTGGACAGTCCTAGAGACCCAGTACTTC	CASSWTVLETQYF
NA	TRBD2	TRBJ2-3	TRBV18	TGTGCCAGCACTCTGACTAGCGCCGGGGGAAATACGCAGTATTTT	CASTLTSAGGNTQYF
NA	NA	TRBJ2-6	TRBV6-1	TGTGCCAGCAGAGTCGGGGGCTCTGGGGCCAACGTCCTGACTTTC	CASRVGGSGANVLTF
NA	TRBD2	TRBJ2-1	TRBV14	TGTGCCAGCAGCCATGCTATACTCGGCGGGAGTACCCATGAGCAGTTCTTC	CASSHAILGGSTHEQFF
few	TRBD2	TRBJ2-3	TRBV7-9	TGTGCCAGCAGCCCTTGGACTAGCGGAGACACAGATACGCAGTATTTT	CASSPWTSGDTDTQYF
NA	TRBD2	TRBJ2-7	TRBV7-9	TGTGCCAGCAGCTTAAGGTTGGGGGGGTCCTACGAGCAGTACTTC	CASSLRLGGSYEQYF